This entry is about one TCR beta chain. What this receptor recognizes is not known. No qualities accompany the bases; no much larger clone lies one base away. Reading the germline V gene gives CDR1 SGDLS and CDR2 YYNGEE. From the cysteine up to the phenylalanine, the CDR3 has a length of 16 residues. Only the CDR3 DNA stays, 48 bases, in frame from base 1. The V end loses 0 bases and the J end loses 0 bases, and a stretch of 7 bases separates them. To be included, a participant needed at least one PBMC sample from before ART initiation plus at least two post-ART samples. Every participant with HIV received treatment in the United States of America. Before DNA extraction, cryopreserved samples of about 1-11 million PBMC were thawed and then washed. At the time of the earliest PBMC sample for each participant with HIV, ages ranged from about 20 to 55 years. PBMC samples from each participant spanned 1-4 timepoints before ART initiation and 2-8 timepoints after ART initiation, with a median of 7 samples. For every participant, serial HIV viral load, CD4+ T-cell count, ART history and demographic data were obtained. Genomic DNA was extracted from unsorted PBMC with a Qiagen kit on a QIAcube, processed in batches of 12 samples.

These data originate in a study of long-term antiretroviral therapy in people with HIV (dated by TCRdb to between 2021 and 2024). Regarding the study in general: The earliest samples were collected roughly a decade before the 2015 WHO recommendation for immediate ART, at a time when ART was usually postponed until CD4 counts fell. Of the 30 participants with HIV, ten to eleven were female. This retrospective serial study examined whether starting ART and sustained HIV suppression were associated with changes in the composition and diversity of the TRB repertoire in peripheral blood. No cross-contamination during QIAcube processing was shown when test extractions of a monoclonal T-cell line were performed alongside about 30 polyclonal samples. A total of around 190 cryopreserved PBMC samples came from 25 to 35 adults with confirmed HIV infection and were collected serially over a mean of about six years (range 1-12). On the study overall, not on this receptor specifically: Because PBMC availability was limited, only the TCR beta chain was sequenced, with no alpha chain pairing. Unsorted PBMC were profiled instead of sorted CD4+ and CD8+ T cells because pre-ART samples had limited cell numbers. The samples span the years 2004 to 2017, and the ART regimens used may be less effective than current regimens. At every time point, the repertoire was dominated by expanded TRB clones first identified before ART initiation, although this dominance fluctuated and, in many PLHIV, declined after ART. CDR3 length ranges in HIV repertoires were narrower than in controls, and network structure suggested an antigen-experienced repertoire with only a slight naive shift after ART. Starting ART was linked to a significant rise in TRB diversity, yet even after long-term ART the diversity remained significantly lower than in transplant donor controls. Inferences about post-ART repertoire changes were limited because no data were available on ART adherence, viral resistance or therapy changes.

Sequencing of the TRB variable region was done with the immunoSEQ hsTCRB v3.0 assay at survey level resolution. TRB sequencing targeted a depth of 40,000-50,000 T-cell genomes per sample. TRB libraries were pooled and sequenced on an Illumina MiSeq using a v3 150-cycle kit. Turning to the authors' computational methods: Analysis of repertoires was carried out in R inside a reproducible Nextflow workflow spanning QC, data transformation and analysis. Custom analyses were implemented in LymphoSeq2, an R package for AIRR-Seq data exploration. A handful of samples that yielded fewer than 5000 total TRB sequences were excluded, so that some 190 HIV repertoires were analyzed. Among the 170 to 200 retained HIV repertoires, 55 to 65 were collected before ART initiation and 129 after ART initiation. Repertoires were downsampled to 5000 TRB nucleotide sequences, and summary statistics were averaged over 100 downsampling iterations. The analysis kept only TRB sequences whose CDR3 regions were at least seven amino acids long. A Shannon entropy-derived clonality score and the Gini coefficient were used to measure diversity. Repertoire networks linked the top 5000 CDR3 amino acid sequences whenever two sequences differed by an edit distance of one. Antigen specificity groups and MHC restriction were predicted for TRB CDR3 amino acid sequences with GLIPH2. To flag known CMV, EBV, HIV or tissue antigen associations, CDR3 amino acid sequences were matched against VDJdb and McPAS-TCR. Pre-ART, post-ART and control groups were compared with Wilcoxon signed-rank tests and Holm-Bonferroni correction. TCRdb stores this immuneACCESS table with in-frame sequences only. Part of the clones is absent; in the studies checked, under half of the shortfall reflects unresolved V genes, and no reason is known for the rest. That table is the source of V, J and clone size, and D and trimming were worked out from the DNA. The sample table shows about 24,000 clones, and about 80% are seen once. Clones ranked in the top ten supply 5.6% of the sample.

The receptor comes from a young man with HIV. This specimen was unsorted PBMCs, taken 0.7 years before starting antiretroviral therapy. The V and J segments used are TRBV9 and TRBJ2-6; the D gene cannot be named for sure. The DNA sequence is as follows: TGTGCCAGCAGCGTAGCTCCGAGCTCTGGGGCCAACGTCCTGACTTTC. Its protein product is CASSVAPSSGANVLTF.